This TCR beta chain appears in the sequencing data of a study of blood T cell repertoires in COVID-19. Study context: Sites in the United States, Italy and Spain provided acute and convalescent COVID-19 samples.

The V end lost 0 bases, the J end lost 2 bases, and 10 bases lay between the germline ends. The CDR3 covers 15 residues. Germline V gene lookup returns CDR1 MGHRA and CDR2 YSYEKL. Authors' methods: From reference gene primer amplification, estimates of nucleated cell counts were derived. TCRdb keeps only in-frame clones here, not all; method: immunoSEQ multiplex PCR. V and J calls plus clone size are reproduced from that table; the DNA served to infer D and trimming. The sample has around 200,000 clones; approximately 88% are singletons. The TCR comes from a man in his late teens or twenties with acute COVID-19. Material for sequencing was PBMCs or T cells enriched from blood (not recorded which). V gene TRBV4-1 combines with J gene TRBJ2-5; maybe TRBD2 (6 bases). The CDR3 DNA reads TGCGCCAGCAGCCAAGAAACGGCGGGACAAGAGACCCAGTACTTC. Translation gives CASSQETAGQETQYF.